This T cell receptor beta chain was identified during a study of T cells in Graves' hyperthyroidism and ophthalmopathy (dated by TCRdb to the late 2010s). Study-wide context: Peripheral blood samples were taken at initial diagnosis, before any treatment was given. TCR Vbeta CDR3 sequencing of some 140 peripheral blood samples (over 40 ophthalmopathy, 75 hyperthyroidism and roughly 17 progressor patients) is reported in the paper. A discovery cohort of roughly 100 patients, fewer than 50 with Graves' ophthalmopathy and 57 with stable Graves' hyperthyroidism, was used to find distinguishing TCR V-J signatures. Thyroid tissue and blood T-cell repertoires from six Graves' hyperthyroidism patients were also compared in the study. Prospective prediction of ophthalmopathy was tested in an independent validation cohort consisting of roughly 20 hyperthyroidism patients and approximately 16 patients who later progressed to ophthalmopathy. The 75 to 100 discovery patients were randomly split 7:3 into training and test sets. Following sampling, methimazole starting at 30 mg daily was given to hyperthyroidism patients, and high-dose intravenous methylprednisolone was given to ophthalmopathy patients.

Measured from the cysteine to the phenylalanine, the CDR3 is 12 residues long. Only the CDR3 DNA is retained, 36 bases long and in frame from the first base. Taken from the germline V gene, the CDR1 and CDR2 loops are SQVTM and ANQGSEA. V loses 5 bases, J loses 1 base, and the germline ends lie 6 bases apart. On the study overall, not on this receptor specifically: No statistical method was used to set the sample size in advance, and investigators knew the group allocation. In validation, progression to ophthalmopathy was predicted by the model with more than 65% sensitivity and roughly 72% specificity, a median of 6.5 months before onset. Ophthalmopathy was separated from stable hyperthyroidism by a 13 V-J signature model, with around 90% sensitivity and about 81% specificity obtained in cross-validation and 80%/75% obtained in testing. Blood samples also contained most of the expanded thyroid clonotypes (frequency above 0.001), which suggests that blood repertoires may reflect thyroid immune responses.

This clonotype was seen more than once but under ten times. This receptor's antigen is unknown. Per-base qualities were not stored, and no clone one base away is much larger. The TCR beta CDR3 regions were amplified from the RNA transcripts. The first round of RT-PCR for the TCR CDR3 was performed with the HTBI primer set and the Qiagen OneStep RT-PCR kit. Libraries were constructed in a second round of multiplex PCR, after which size selection and purification were carried out. The libraries were sequenced on an Illumina HiSeq2000 using paired-end 100 bp reads. As for how the authors treated the data: Raw data were processed with SOAPnuke, discarding reads with adapters, uncalled bases, mean Phred below 15, or no exact constant-primer or identifier match. COPE v1.2.5 was used to merge the high-quality paired reads, and each unique nucleotide sequence was defined as a clonotype. Clonotypes were aligned to IMGT TRBV, TRBD and TRBJ reference segments using MiTCR v1.1. The analysis included only V-J combinations with a frequency above 0.0001, which together covered 99.2% of the repertoires. The TCS score was defined as the ratio of F50 (clonal expansion) to E x V (chaos), calculated using BLOSUM62-based TCRdist between CDR3 peptides within each V-J. Welch's t-statistics and random forest reduced 514 V-J features to about 13, which were used in a naive Bayes classifier (R e1071). The raw public reads went through TCRdb reprocessing: fastp at Q25, MiXCR clone calling, in-frame beta chains kept. For every CDR3 protein sequence, its rows merge into one entry that carries the most common genes and DNA. The V and J calls come from TCRdb's annotation, not from the publication. The table for this sample lists 650,000 to 700,000 distinct CDR3 sequences; 17% of them were counted only once. The biggest ten clones account for 15% to 17% of the sample.

Stable Graves' hyperthyroidism was defined as the absence of progression to ophthalmopathy over 18 months of follow-up. Hyperthyroidism patients were aged 18 to 65 years and newly diagnosed, with disease duration of less than 2 months. The study excluded patients with uncontrolled infections, other autoimmune diseases, pregnancy or lactation. Clinical symptoms, serum thyroxine and TRAb, thyroid ultrasound, and orbital computed tomography formed the basis for the diagnoses. Ficoll-Paque density gradient centrifugation was used to isolate PBMCs from about 10 ml of fresh peripheral blood. Total RNA was extracted using Trizol reagent, and RNA quality was assessed on an Agilent 2100 Bioanalyzer.

The receptor's source is a man aged 45-65 years with Graves' hyperthyroidism. Input material: blood. The chain joins TRBV29-1 to TRBJ1-5; TRBD1 is possibly the D segment (6 matching bases). The CDR3: CSVQGSNQPQHF. The bases read TGCAGCGTTCAGGGGAGCAATCAGCCCCAGCATTTT.